Included here is one T cell receptor beta chain sequence, with context. Its antigen remains unknown. Germline values: CDR1 SGHNT, CDR2 YENEEA. Trimming removed 5 bases from V and 2 bases from J, with 13 bases in between. The CDR3 loop spans 14 amino acids. This specimen comes from a study of blood T cells in healthy people across ages. Next came a second PCR, run for roughly 6 to 11 cycles, which used a sample-barcoded 5' primer along with a J-beta primer mix. TCRdb passed the 5' RACE reads through MiXCR, listing each CDR3 protein once. This table holds 650,000 to 700,000 distinct CDR3 sequences, about 50% found once. Findings and caveats of the study: Donor CMV status, an unknown factor, possibly confounded changes in expanded clonotypes.

Sequenced sample: blood. This clonotype originated in a woman over 75 in good health. The V gene is TRBV11-3, the J gene TRBJ2-7; D not resolved. The CDR3 DNA reads TGTGCCAGCAGCCCGTACGACAAACCCTACGAGCAGTACTTC. It codes for CASSPYDKPYEQYF. The full variable domain, rest sourced from reference TRBV11-3 and TRBJ2-7, is EAGVVQSPRYKIIEKKQPVAFWCNPISGHNTLYWYLQNLGQGPELLIRYENEEAVDDSQLPKDRFSAERLKGVDSTLKIQPAELGDSAVYLCASSPYDKPYEQYFGPGTRLTVT.